The 11 T cell receptor beta chains listed next were all sequenced from one sample in a study of cytomegalovirus exposure and HLA in healthy donors. The study ran its PCR with 60 Vbeta and 13 Jbeta primers. Assay used: immunoSEQ multiplex PCR; TCRdb lists only in-frame clones, some missing. The sample yields 180,000 or so clones, around 80% seen once. The source material was PBMCs. The receptor set was obtained from a woman aged 45-60 years in good health and CMV-seropositive.

This clone was seen just once. This chain connects TRBV21-1 to TRBJ1-5; TRBD1, the table's D call, lacks a check against the DNA. TRBV21-1 is a known pseudogene. This CDR3 spans 15 amino acids. CDR3 amino acids: CAILDYRGRNQPQHF. For the CDR3, the DNA is TGTGCCATCCTCGACTACAGGGGAAGGAATCAGCCCCAGCATTTT.

The chain is built from TRBV7-3 and TRBJ2-3; D perhaps matches TRBD2 (6 bases). The CDR3 loop spans 16 amino acids. The germline V gene encodes CDR1 SGHTA and CDR2 FQGTGA. Between the trimmed V and J ends, which lost 5 bases and 0 bases, there was a span of 15 bases. CDR3 sequence reads: CASSPGGKRSTDTQYF. DNA for the CDR3: TGTGCCAGCAGCCCCGGGGGAAAGCGGAGCACAGATACGCAGTATTTT.

This clone was seen a handful of times. The genes are TRBV9 and TRBJ2-5; D perhaps matches TRBD1 (6 bases). The germline CDR1 and CDR2 sequences are SGDLS and YYNGEE. The CDR3 has 13 residues. V was clipped by 4 bases and J by 2 bases, with 9 bases between them. The CDR3 region is CASSSGHQETQYF. CDR3 nucleotide sequence: TGTGCCAGCAGCTCGGGACATCAAGAGACCCAGTACTTC.

The CDR3 is CASSSLAAGGGNQPQHF. In DNA form, the CDR3 reads TGTGCCAGCAGCTCCCTTGCGGCAGGGGGAGGCAATCAGCCCCAGCATTTT. This sequence joins TRBV7-8 and TRBJ1-5, with 7 bases aligning to TRBD1. Looked up from germline, CDR1 is SGHVS and CDR2 is FQNEAQ. The CDR3 is made up of 17 amino acids. Trimming at V came to 4 bases and at J to 2 bases, leaving 11 bases not matched to a gene.

The gene calls are TRBV4-3 and TRBJ2-7; 7 bases align to TRBD2. J gave up 4 bases and V 5 bases, and 11 bases lay outside the gene matches. Germline CDR1 is LGHNA and CDR2 is YSLEER. The CDR3 spans 15 residues. The CDR3 region is CASSFGLAVLYEQYF. CDR3 DNA: TGCGCCAGCAGCTTTGGGCTAGCGGTGCTATACGAGCAGTACTTC.

The V gene is TRBV7-6, the J gene TRBJ2-1, with 7 bases that match TRBD2. With 0 bases clipped from V and 7 bases from J, the junction kept 3 bases outside the gene matches. This CDR3 has 14 residues. Germline CDR1 SGHVS, CDR2 FNYEAQ. This CDR3 is CASSLAGSGNEQFF. The CDR3 DNA follows: TGTGCCAGCAGCTTAGCGGGTAGCGGGAATGAGCAGTTCTTC.

This clone was recorded a few times. This chain connects TRBV2 to TRBJ1-2; D possibly corresponds to TRBD1 (5 bases). CDR1 is SNHLY and CDR2 is FYNNEI in the germline V gene. The CDR3 has 11 amino acids. V shed 3 bases and J shed 7 bases, with 6 bases lying between them. The CDR3 DNA sequence: TGTGCCAGCAGTGAGGGGGGTGGCTACACCTTC. Translating gives CASSEGGGYTF.

This clone was counted a single time. This sequence joins TRBV10-3 and TRBJ2-5; TRBD1 might be the D (6 bases). The germline V gene has CDR1 ENHRY and CDR2 SYGVKD. The CDR3 has 15 residues. With 4 bases removed from V and 1 base from J, the gap between germline ends came to 13 bases. The CDR3 nucleotides read TGTGCCATCAGTGGAGGTCAGGGGCTCCAAGAGACCCAGTACTTC. Protein sequence: CAISGGQGLQETQYF.

The chain is built from TRBV28 and TRBJ2-7; TRBD1 aligns across 9 bases. This CDR3 is built from 14 residues. Per germline, CDR1 MDHEN and CDR2 SYDVKM. V shed 5 bases and J 2 bases; nucleotides not matched to a gene: 4. CDR3 loop: CASSPGQGPYEQYF. CDR3 bases: TGTGCCAGCAGTCCCGGACAGGGGCCCTACGAGCAGTACTTC.

This clone has a single count. The chain is built from TRBV11-2 and TRBJ2-3; 8 positions match TRBD1. Trimming removed 4 bases from V and 0 bases from J; junction bases left unmatched: 3. Germline assignment: CDR1 SGHAT and CDR2 FQNNGV. The CDR3 has 15 residues. CDR3 nucleotide sequence: TGTGCCAGCAGCTCCCGACAGGGGAGCACAGATACGCAGTATTTT. It translates to CASSSRQGSTDTQYF.

The gene calls are TRBV4-3 and TRBJ2-3, with D perhaps matching TRBD2 (5 bases). The germline V gene has CDR1 LGHNA and CDR2 YSLEER. V dropped 4 bases and J dropped 0 bases, with 5 bases sitting between them. The CDR3 extends over 13 amino acids. As DNA, the CDR3 is TGCGCCAGCAGCCGGAGGAGCACAGATACGCAGTATTTT. This translates into CASSRRSTDTQYF.